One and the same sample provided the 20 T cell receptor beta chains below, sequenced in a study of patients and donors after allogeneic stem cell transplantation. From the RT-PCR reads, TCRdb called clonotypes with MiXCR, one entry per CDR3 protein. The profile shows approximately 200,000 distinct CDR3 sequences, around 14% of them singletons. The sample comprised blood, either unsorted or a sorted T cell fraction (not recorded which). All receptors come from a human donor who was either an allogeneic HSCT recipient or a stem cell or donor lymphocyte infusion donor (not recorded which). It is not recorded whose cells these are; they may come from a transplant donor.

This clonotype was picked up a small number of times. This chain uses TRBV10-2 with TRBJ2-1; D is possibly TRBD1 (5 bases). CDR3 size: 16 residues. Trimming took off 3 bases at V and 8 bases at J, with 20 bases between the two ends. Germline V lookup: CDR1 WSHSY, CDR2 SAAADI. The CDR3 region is CASSDFPGPSQDEQFF. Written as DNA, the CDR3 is TGCGCCAGCAGTGACTTCCCCGGTCCGTCACAGGATGAGCAGTTCTTC.

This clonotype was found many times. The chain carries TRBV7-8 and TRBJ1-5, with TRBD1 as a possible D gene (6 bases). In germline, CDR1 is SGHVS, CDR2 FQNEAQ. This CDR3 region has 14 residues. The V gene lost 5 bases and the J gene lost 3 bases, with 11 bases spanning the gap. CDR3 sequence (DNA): TGTGCCAGCAGCCAACAGGGATACAATCAGCCCCAGCATTTT. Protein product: CASSQQGYNQPQHF.

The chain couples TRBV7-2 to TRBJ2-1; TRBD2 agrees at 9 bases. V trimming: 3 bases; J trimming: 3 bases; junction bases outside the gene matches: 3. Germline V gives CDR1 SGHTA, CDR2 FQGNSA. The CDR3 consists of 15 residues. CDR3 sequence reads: CASSFPLAGYNEQFF. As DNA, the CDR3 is TGTGCCAGCAGCTTCCCACTAGCGGGCTACAATGAGCAGTTCTTC.

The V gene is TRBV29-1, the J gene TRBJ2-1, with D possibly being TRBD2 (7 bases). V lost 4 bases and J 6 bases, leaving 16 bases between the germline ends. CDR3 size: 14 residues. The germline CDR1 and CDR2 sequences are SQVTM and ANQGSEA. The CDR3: CSVVEWGGVNEQFF. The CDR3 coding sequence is TGCAGCGTTGTAGAGTGGGGGGGCGTCAATGAGCAGTTCTTC.

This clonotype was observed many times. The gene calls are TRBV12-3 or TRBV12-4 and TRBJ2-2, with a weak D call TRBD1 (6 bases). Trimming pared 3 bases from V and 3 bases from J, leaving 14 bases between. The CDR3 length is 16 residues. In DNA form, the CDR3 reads TGTGCCAGCAGTTTGGGCAGGGGCTTACACACCGGGGAGCTGTTTTTT. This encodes CASSLGRGLHTGELFF.

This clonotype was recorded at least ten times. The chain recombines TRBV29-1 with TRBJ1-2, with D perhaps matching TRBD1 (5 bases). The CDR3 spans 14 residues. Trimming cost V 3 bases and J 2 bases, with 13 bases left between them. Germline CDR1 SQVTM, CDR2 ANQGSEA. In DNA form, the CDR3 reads TGCAGCGTTGATCGGGCAGGGTGGAACTATGGCTACACCTTC. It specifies CSVDRAGWNYGYTF.

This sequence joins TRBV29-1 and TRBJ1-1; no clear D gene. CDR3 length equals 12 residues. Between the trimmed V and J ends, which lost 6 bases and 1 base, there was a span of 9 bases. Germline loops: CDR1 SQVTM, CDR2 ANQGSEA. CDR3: CSVPGPNTEAFF. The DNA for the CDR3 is TGCAGCGTCCCCGGGCCGAACACTGAAGCTTTCTTT. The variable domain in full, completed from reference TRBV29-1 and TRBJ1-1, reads SAVISQKPSRDICQRGTSLTIQCQVDSQVTMMFWYRQQPGQSLTLIATANQGSEATYESGFVIDKFPISRPNLTFSTLTVSNMSPEDSSIYLCSVPGPNTEAFFGQGTRLTVV.

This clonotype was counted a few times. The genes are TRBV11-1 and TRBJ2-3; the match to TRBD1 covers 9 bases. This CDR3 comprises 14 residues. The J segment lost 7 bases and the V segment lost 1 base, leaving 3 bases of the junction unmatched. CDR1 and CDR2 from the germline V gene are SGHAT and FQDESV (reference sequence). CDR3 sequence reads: CASSLGDRDHTQYF. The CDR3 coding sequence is TGTGCCAGCAGCTTAGGGGACAGGGACCATACGCAGTATTTT. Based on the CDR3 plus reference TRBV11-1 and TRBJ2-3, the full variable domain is EAEVAQSPRYKITEKSQAVAFWCDPISGHATLYWYRQILGQGPELLVQFQDESVVDDSQLPKDRFSAERLKGVDSTLKIQPAELGDSAMYLCASSLGDRDHTQYFGPGTRLTVL.

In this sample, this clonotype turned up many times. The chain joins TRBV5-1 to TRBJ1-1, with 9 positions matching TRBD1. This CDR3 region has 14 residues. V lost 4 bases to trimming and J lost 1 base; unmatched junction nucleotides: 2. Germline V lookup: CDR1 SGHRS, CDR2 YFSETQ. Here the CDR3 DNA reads TGCGCCAGCAGCGGACAGGGGTGGAACACTGAAGCTTTCTTT. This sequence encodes CASSGQGWNTEAFF.

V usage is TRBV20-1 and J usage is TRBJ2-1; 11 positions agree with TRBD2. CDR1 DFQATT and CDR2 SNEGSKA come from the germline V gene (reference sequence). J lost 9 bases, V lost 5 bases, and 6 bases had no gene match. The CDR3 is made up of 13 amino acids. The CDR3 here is CSAHSGGAGEQFF. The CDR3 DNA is TGCAGTGCTCATAGCGGGGGGGCCGGTGAGCAGTTCTTC.

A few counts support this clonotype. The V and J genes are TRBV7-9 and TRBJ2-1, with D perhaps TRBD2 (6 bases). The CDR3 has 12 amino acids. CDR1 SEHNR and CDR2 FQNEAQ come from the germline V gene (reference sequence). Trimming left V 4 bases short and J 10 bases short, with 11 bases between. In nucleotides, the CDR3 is TGTGCCAGCAGCTCCGGGAGCTTGGAGCAGTTCTTC. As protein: CASSSGSLEQFF.

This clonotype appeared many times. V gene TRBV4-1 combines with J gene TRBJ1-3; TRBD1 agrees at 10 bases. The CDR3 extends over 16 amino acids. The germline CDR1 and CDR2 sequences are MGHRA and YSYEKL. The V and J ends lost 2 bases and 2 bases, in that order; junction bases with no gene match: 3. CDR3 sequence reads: CASSQRQGAPGNTIYF. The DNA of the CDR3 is TGCGCCAGCAGCCAACGACAGGGGGCGCCTGGAAACACCATATATTTT.

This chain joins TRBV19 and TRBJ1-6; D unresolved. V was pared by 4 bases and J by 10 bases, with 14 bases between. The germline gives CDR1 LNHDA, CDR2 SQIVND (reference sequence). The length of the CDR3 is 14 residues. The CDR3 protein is CASSTGPLDSPLHF. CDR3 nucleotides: TGTGCCAGTAGTACCGGGCCTCTGGACTCACCCCTCCACTTT.

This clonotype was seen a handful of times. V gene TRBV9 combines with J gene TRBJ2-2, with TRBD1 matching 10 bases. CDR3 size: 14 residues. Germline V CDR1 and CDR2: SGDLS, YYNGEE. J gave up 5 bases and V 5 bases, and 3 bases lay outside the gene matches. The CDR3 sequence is CASRGTGETGELFF. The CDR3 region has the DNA TGTGCCAGCAGAGGGACAGGGGAAACCGGGGAGCTGTTTTTT.

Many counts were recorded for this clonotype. Written as DNA, the CDR3 is TGCGCCAGCAGCGGGGGGGACAGGTTTTCCTACGAGCAGTACTTC. Translating gives CASSGGDRFSYEQYF. V gene TRBV4-1 combines with J gene TRBJ2-7; tentatively, D is TRBD1 (8 bases). The CDR3 runs 15 residues. Germline lookup yields CDR1 MGHRA and CDR2 YSYEKL. The V end lost 5 bases, the J end lost 1 base, and 15 bases lay between the germline ends.

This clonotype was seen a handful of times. This chain's CDR3 is CASSLYTRVLETQYF. The CDR3 nucleotides read TGTGCCAGCAGCCTGTATACCAGGGTATTGGAGACCCAGTACTTC. The chain carries TRBV3-1 and TRBJ2-5; weak D call: TRBD1 (5 bases). The ends were cut back, 4 bases at V and 5 bases at J, with 17 bases in the middle. Germline lookup yields CDR1 LGHDT and CDR2 YNNKEL (reference sequence). The CDR3 spans 15 residues.

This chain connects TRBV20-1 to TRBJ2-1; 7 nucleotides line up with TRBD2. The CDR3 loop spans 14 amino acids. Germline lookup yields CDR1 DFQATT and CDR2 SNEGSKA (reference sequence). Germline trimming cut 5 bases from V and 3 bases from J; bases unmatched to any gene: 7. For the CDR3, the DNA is TGCAGTGCTGGGTGGACTAGAAACTACAATGAGCAGTTCTTC. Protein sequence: CSAGWTRNYNEQFF.

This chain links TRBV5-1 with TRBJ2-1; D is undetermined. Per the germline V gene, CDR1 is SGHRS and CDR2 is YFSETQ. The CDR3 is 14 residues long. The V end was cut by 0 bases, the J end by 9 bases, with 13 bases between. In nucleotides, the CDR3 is TGCGCCAGCAGCTTGGGTCCGGGTACCGCTGAGCAGTTCTTC. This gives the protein CASSLGPGTAEQFF. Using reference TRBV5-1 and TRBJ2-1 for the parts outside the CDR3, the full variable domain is KAGVTQTPRYLIKTRGQQVTLSCSPISGHRSVSWYQQTPGQGLQFLFEYFSETQRNKGNFPGRFSGRQFSNSRSEMNVSTLELGDSALYLCASSLGPGTAEQFFGPGTRLTVL.

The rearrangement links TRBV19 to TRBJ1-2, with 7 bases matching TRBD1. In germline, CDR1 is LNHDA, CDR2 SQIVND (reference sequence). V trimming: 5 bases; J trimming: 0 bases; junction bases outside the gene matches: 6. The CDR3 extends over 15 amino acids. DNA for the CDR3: TGTGCCAGTAGTCCTGCGACAGGGTCTAACTATGGCTACACCTTC. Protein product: CASSPATGSNYGYTF.

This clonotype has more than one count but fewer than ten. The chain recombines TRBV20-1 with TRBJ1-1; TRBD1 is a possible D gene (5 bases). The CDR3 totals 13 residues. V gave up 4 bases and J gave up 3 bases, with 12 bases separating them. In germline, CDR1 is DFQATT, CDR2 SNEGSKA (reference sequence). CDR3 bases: TGCAGTGCTAATGGGGGTATGGACACTGAAGCTTTCTTT. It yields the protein CSANGGMDTEAFF.